These T cell receptor beta chains were read from a single sample in a study of T cell responses to AZD1222 COVID-19 vaccine. TCRdb's copy holds only in-frame clones and misses some; the assay was immunoSEQ multiplex PCR. The top ten clones hold approximately 3% of a sample with about 140,000 clones, around 90% of them seen once. The source material was peripheral blood, sampled on day 0 of AZD1222 vaccination. These receptors were obtained from an adult in good health. Each CDR3 is given with its conserved first and last residue. The order of the fields is V gene, CDR3 protein.

V gene: TRBV7-2
CDR3 protein: CASSPGQGIPSLGGYTF

V gene: TRBV19
CDR3 protein: CASSHDRGLSYEQYF

V gene: TRBV12-3/TRBV12-4
CDR3 protein: CASSLLGQYGYTF

V gene: TRBV4-1
CDR3 protein: CASSPRDPLGELFF

V gene: TRBV5-1
CDR3 protein: CASSRTRQATYEQYF

V gene: TRBV30
CDR3 protein: CAWSVGGRSTEAFF

V gene: TRBV16
CDR3 protein: CASSRPGRYNSPLHF

V gene: TRBV5-1
CDR3 protein: CASSPGQGAVTEAFF

V gene: TRBV7-9
CDR3 protein: CASSLEVNREQYF

V gene: TRBV19
CDR3 protein: CASSERYEKLFF

V gene: TRBV5-1
CDR3 protein: CASSLDGSGSTDTQYF

V gene: TRBV7-7
CDR3 protein: CASSLDSRGCFDHEQYF

V gene: TRBV7-8
CDR3 protein: CASSLNPPYNEQFF

V gene: TRBV6-5
CDR3 protein: CASRQTGTGFYEQYF

V gene: TRBV7-2
CDR3 protein: CASSPSFNYGYTF

V gene: TRBV12-3/TRBV12-4
CDR3 protein: CASSLGQPQHF

V gene: TRBV6-2/TRBV6-3
CDR3 protein: CASSYAMKSQPQHF

V gene: TRBV7-3
CDR3 protein: CASSSGLAVYNEQFF

V gene: TRBV7-6
CDR3 protein: CASSRGQGFTGNTIYF

V gene: TRBV4-1
CDR3 protein: CASSHFPFGRNTIYF

V gene: TRBV13
CDR3 protein: CASGLAGDGEQFF

V gene: TRBV2
CDR3 protein: CASSLRGGPYEQYF

V gene: TRBV7-8
CDR3 protein: CASSLDVRGSGNTIYF

V gene: TRBV7-9
CDR3 protein: CASSSGEGYYEQYF

V gene: TRBV5-4
CDR3 protein: CASSLGGGTKYNEQFF

V gene: TRBV19
CDR3 protein: CASSIQGGNQPQHF

V gene: TRBV5-1
CDR3 protein: CASSLGTVGNTIYF

V gene: TRBV7-9
CDR3 protein: CASSLARGSGNTIYF

V gene: TRBV11-1
CDR3 protein: CASELSSGSSGELFF

V gene: TRBV5-1
CDR3 protein: CASSTPAPGTSGRISYNEQFF

V gene: TRBV6-5
CDR3 protein: CASSSLAGGPDTQYF

V gene: TRBV4-3
CDR3 protein: CASSQERDRYQPQHF

V gene: TRBV21-1
CDR3 protein: CASSIQDRGTQYF

V gene: TRBV19
CDR3 protein: CASSIFGTSSGNTIYF